The next 9 T cell receptor beta chains were all read from a single sample in a study of blood T cells in healthy people across ages. With a J-beta primer mix and a sample-barcoded 5' primer, a second PCR ran about 7 to 12 cycles. Via MiXCR, TCRdb re-called the 5' RACE reads, giving one row per CDR3 protein. The sample yields over 750,000 distinct CDR3 sequences, 25% seen once. This same sample was also taken into another study, of T cells of mothers and their children.

What was sequenced was blood. Source of these receptors: a boy aged 5-17 years in good health.

This clonotype was counted only a few times. This chain uses TRBV15 with TRBJ2-2; the match to TRBD1 covers 7 bases. V lost 6 bases and J lost 4; bases outside the gene matches: 11. The germline V gene encodes CDR1 LNHNV and CDR2 YYDKDF (reference sequence). The CDR3 runs to 16 residues. The CDR3 region has the DNA TGTGCCACCAGACTCGCCTCGGACAGGCCCACCGGGGAGCTGTTTTTT. It codes for CATRLASDRPTGELFF.

The rearrangement links TRBV11-2 to TRBJ2-7; 10 nucleotides match TRBD2. The CDR3 consists of 15 residues. Germline loops: CDR1 SGHAT, CDR2 FQNNGV. Unmatched junction bases numbered 4, after V lost 3 bases and J lost 2 bases. The CDR3 DNA follows: TGTGCCAGCAGCTTCGGGACTAGCGAGACCTACGAGCAGTACTTC. This encodes CASSFGTSETYEQYF.

This rearrangement joins TRBV12-3 or TRBV12-4 to TRBJ1-5; D gene uncertain. The V end was cut by 3 bases, the J end by 5 bases, with 11 bases between. This CDR3 is built from 14 residues. The CDR3 nucleotides are TGTGCCAGCAGTTTTCAGGAAAGTTATCAGCCCCAGCATTTT. Residues: CASSFQESYQPQHF.

The chain uses TRBV7-2 and TRBJ2-5, with TRBD1 matching 7 bases. V was clipped by 3 bases and J by 4 bases; unmatched bases: 5. The germline V gene has CDR1 SGHTA and CDR2 FQGNSA. This CDR3 comprises 14 residues. CDR3 in DNA: TGTGCCAGCAGCTTGGGACAGTCGGTAGAGACCCAGTACTTC. Protein sequence: CASSLGQSVETQYF. The whole variable domain, remainder taken from reference TRBV7-2 and TRBJ2-5, is GAGVSQSPSNKVTEKGKDVELRCDPISGHTALYWYRQSLGQGLEFLIYFQGNSAPDKSGLPSDRFSAERTGGSVSTLTIQRTQQEDSAVYLCASSLGQSVETQYFGPGTRLLVL.

The CDR3 here is CASSQASGETQYF. CDR3 DNA sequence: TGTGCCAGCAGCCAGGCTAGCGGAGAGACCCAGTACTTC. This chain links TRBV3-1 with TRBJ2-5, with 7 bases matching TRBD2. The CDR3 runs 13 residues. The germline gives CDR1 LGHDT, CDR2 YNNKEL (reference sequence). V gave up 3 bases and J gave up 4 bases; unmatched junction bases: 2.

The gene calls are TRBV2 and TRBJ1-6, with 7 bases matching TRBD1. Germline loops: CDR1 SNHLY, CDR2 FYNNEI. The CDR3 extends over 12 amino acids. V was clipped by 11 bases and J by 9 bases; unmatched bases: 7. For the CDR3, the DNA is TGTGCCGGGGGGACAGCGGTTTCACCCCTCCACTTT. Protein sequence: CAGGTAVSPLHF.

The V and J genes are TRBV7-8 and TRBJ2-5; D is undetermined. The DNA end is a closer match to TRBJ2-1, so the J assignment may be wrong. The CDR3 sequence is 10 residues long. The V gene's germline CDR1 is SGHVS and CDR2 FQNEAQ. The CDR3 protein is CASGVDEQFF. As DNA, the CDR3 is TGTGCCAGCGGGGTGGATGAGCAGTTCTTC.

The V call is TRBV7-3, the J call TRBJ2-1; TRBD1 agrees at 9 bases. CDR3 length: 15 residues. After removal of 2 bases from V and 7 bases from J, the junction contained 6 bases not matched to a gene. In germline, CDR1 is SGHTA, CDR2 FQGTGA. The CDR3 region has the DNA TGTGCCAGCAGCTTAGAGGACAGGGGATGGAATGAGCAGTTCTTC. Protein product: CASSLEDRGWNEQFF.

This CDR3 is CSARGQGAGGYTF. CDR3 DNA: TGCAGTGCTAGGGGACAGGGGGCCGGGGGCTACACCTTC. The chain has TRBV20-1 and TRBJ1-2, with TRBD1 matching over 12 bases. Germline V CDR1 and CDR2: DFQATT, SNEGSKA (reference sequence). The CDR3 runs to 13 residues. Unmatched junction bases numbered 4, after V lost 3 bases and J lost 8 bases.